This TCR beta chain appears in the sequencing data of a study of cytomegalovirus exposure and HLA in healthy donors. This clone was seen a handful of times. Germline CDR1 reads SGHDT; CDR2 reads YYEEEE. V gave up 5 bases and J gave up 9 bases; unmatched junction bases: 9. CDR3 length: 15 residues. The primer mix had 60 Vbeta and 13 Jbeta primers. The table came from immunoSEQ multiplex PCR; TCRdb's copy has only in-frame clones and leaves some out. Of fewer than 120,000 clones listed, around four fifths are singletons. Sequences were obtained from PBMCs. This TCR derives from a man aged 25 to 40 in good health and CMV-seropositive. This chain links TRBV5-6 with TRBJ2-3, with 13 bases fitting TRBD2. The CDR3 protein is CASSDTSGGGRTQYF. In nucleotides, the CDR3 is TGTGCCAGCAGTGATACTAGCGGGGGGGGGAGGACGCAGTATTTT.